A selection of T cell receptor beta chains follows, all from one sample in a study of graft-versus-host responses after intestinal transplantation. The method was immunoSEQ multiplex PCR; TCRdb's version includes in-frame clones alone and lacks a portion of them. The table shows roughly 60,000 clones, with approximately 89% occurring only once. This material consisted of PBMCs, taken 118 to 130 days after intestinal transplantation. Every receptor here comes from a human patient who received an intestinal transplant, so some T cells may come from the graft donor. Each CDR3 is given with its conserved first and last residue. A D gene is named only where the DNA matches it firmly. Size values are once, few and many counts, or a class for expanded clones, and some rows have none.

- | TRBJ2-5 | TRBV7-8 | - | TGTGCCAGCAGCTTAGCGAGGGAGACCCAGTACTTC | CASSLARETQYF
- | TRBJ2-5 | TRBV18 | - | TGTGCCAGCTCAACGATGGGAGAGACCCAGTACTTC | CASSTMGETQYF
TRBD1 | TRBJ1-5 | TRBV7-9 | - | TGTGCCAGCAGCTTAGTTTACGCACAGGGGTCTAATCAGCCCCAGCATTTT | CASSLVYAQGSNQPQHF
TRBD1 | TRBJ2-7 | TRBV29-1 | - | TGCAGCGTTCAGACAGGGGAGTTCTACGAGCAGTACTTC | CSVQTGEFYEQYF
- | TRBJ2-2 | TRBV4-2 | - | TGTGCCAGCAGCCAAGAGGGGCAGGGCACCGGGGAGCTGTTTTTT | CASSQEGQGTGELFF
- | TRBJ2-1 | TRBV28 | - | TGTGCCACTCGGGGGACGGATTACAATGAGCAGTTCTTC | CATRGTDYNEQFF
TRBD2 | TRBJ2-1 | TRBV10-3 | - | TGTGCCATCAGCCTCAGGGCGGGAGGGCCTGTCAATGAGCAGTTCTTC | CAISLRAGGPVNEQFF
- | TRBJ2-3 | TRBV11-2 | - | TGTGCCAGCAGCTTAGAGGATACGCAGTATTTT | CASSLEDTQYF
- | TRBJ2-1 | TRBV19 | - | TGTGCCAGTAGTATAGGCCAGTACAATGAGCAGTTCTTC | CASSIGQYNEQFF
- | TRBJ2-2 | TRBV5-6 | - | TGTGCCAGCAGCCTCTCCGGGGAGCTGTTTTTT | CASSLSGELFF
- | TRBJ2-3 | TRBV14 | - | TGTGCCAGCAGCCAAGTAGGGGGTATCACAGATACGCAGTATTTT | CASSQVGGITDTQYF
- | TRBJ2-3 | TRBV5-1 | - | TGCGCCACCGGGTCTGGGGGCACAGATACGCAGTATTTT | CATGSGGTDTQYF
- | TRBJ1-5 | TRBV23-1 | - | TGCGCCAGCAGTCACCCTTCCGTCAATCAGCCCCAGCATTTT | CASSHPSVNQPQHF
- | TRBJ2-7 | TRBV5-6 | - | TGTGCCAGCAGTGCCGTTGGGACTCACACTTACGAGCAGTACTTC | CASSAVGTHTYEQYF
TRBD1 | TRBJ2-7 | TRBV13 | - | TGTGCCAGCAGCCACGGGACAGACTACGAGCAGTACTTC | CASSHGTDYEQYF
- | TRBJ1-1 | TRBV13 | - | TGTGCCAGCAGGAGTAGGTCCACTGAAGCTTTCTTT | CASRSRSTEAFF
TRBD2 | TRBJ2-1 | TRBV9 | - | TGTGCCAGCAGCGTTAGCGGGAGTACCAATGAGCAGTTCTTC | CASSVSGSTNEQFF
TRBD2 | TRBJ2-7 | TRBV6-5 | - | TGTGCCAGCAGTGAGAGCGGGGCGGAGTACTTC | CASSESGAEYF
- | TRBJ1-1 | TRBV5-1 | - | TGCGCCAGCAGCCCCACCTGGGGACGACAGGCGAACACTGAAGCTTTCTTT | CASSPTWGRQANTEAFF
- | TRBJ2-2 | TRBV6-4 | - | TGTGCCAGCAGTGACTCGGACACCGGGGAGCTGTTTTTT | CASSDSDTGELFF
- | TRBJ2-7 | TRBV6-1 | - | TGTGCCAGCAGGGGTAACGGGATAGGGTCATACGAGCAGTACTTC | CASRGNGIGSYEQYF
- | TRBJ1-3 | TRBV6-6 | - | TGTGCCAGCAATTTGGCAGGGCACTCTGGAAACACCATATATTTT | CASNLAGHSGNTIYF
- | TRBJ1-2 | TRBV7-2 | - | TGTGCCAGCAGCTTATACAGATATGGCTACACCTTC | CASSLYRYGYTF
- | TRBJ1-6 | TRBV29-1 | - | TGCAGCGTTGTGTCGCAGGGATCCTATAATTCACCCCTCCACTTT | CSVVSQGSYNSPLHF
- | TRBJ2-7 | TRBV6-1 | - | TGTGCCAGCAGTGATAACTCCAGGGCATCCGGCCTATTGTTTGAGCAGTACTTC | CASSDNSRASGLLFEQYF
- | TRBJ1-1 | TRBV7-2 | few | TGTGCCAGCAGCTTTAGGGAGAACACTGAAGCTTTCTTT | CASSFRENTEAFF
TRBD1 | TRBJ2-2 | TRBV7-6 | - | TGTGCCAGCAGCACCCACAGGGGGGAGAACACCGGGGAGCTGTTTTTT | CASSTHRGENTGELFF
TRBD1 | TRBJ1-6 | TRBV15 | - | TGTGCCACCAGCAGAGATAGGTTGGGCGGTGGACAGGGAGGTTCACCCCTCCACTTT | CATSRDRLGGGQGGSPLHF
- | TRBJ2-7 | TRBV27 | - | TGTGCCAGCAGTTTATCGGGCAGGGTCGAGCAGTACTTC | CASSLSGRVEQYF
- | TRBJ2-5 | TRBV6-5 | - | TGTGCCAGCAGTTACGGAGGAGAGACCCAGTACTTC | CASSYGGETQYF
- | TRBJ2-3 | TRBV7-9 | - | TGTGCCAGCAGCCAAGGGGTGACCTACAGCACAGATACGCAGTATTTT | CASSQGVTYSTDTQYF
TRBD1 | TRBJ1-5 | TRBV7-6 | - | TGTGCCAGCAGCTTAGAGGGGACAGGGGGGAGCAGCAATCAGCCCCAGCATTTT | CASSLEGTGGSSNQPQHF